This passage covers 5 T cell receptor beta chains from one sample sequenced in a study of blood T cell repertoires in COVID-19. The method was immunoSEQ multiplex PCR; TCRdb's version includes in-frame clones alone and lacks a portion of them. This table has about 73,000 clones, 80% to 85% appearing once. The sample consisted of peripheral blood. The receptors were gathered from a man older than 75 with active or convalescent COVID-19.

V usage is TRBV6-1 and J usage is TRBJ1-6, with a tentative D call TRBD1 (5 bases). The CDR3 loop spans 18 amino acids. Trimming removed 2 bases at V and 9 bases at J, with 23 bases between. Germline CDR1 and CDR2: MNHNS and SASEGT. CDR3 loop: CASSERPHQGTPSSPLHF. For the CDR3, the DNA is TGTGCCAGCAGTGAACGGCCCCACCAGGGAACTCCTAGTTCACCCCTCCACTTT.

The chain recombines TRBV5-4 with TRBJ2-3; D possibly corresponds to TRBD1 (5 bases). This CDR3 region has 14 residues. The V and J ends lost 8 bases and 2 bases respectively, with 15 bases between them. Germline CDR1 SGHNT, CDR2 YYREEE (reference sequence). For the CDR3, the DNA is TGTGCCAGTAGCCCCGGACACTTCACAGATACGCAGTATTTT. Translated, it gives CASSPGHFTDTQYF.

This chain joins TRBV6-5 and TRBJ2-3; possibly TRBD2 for D (5 bases). Germline V gives CDR1 MNHEY, CDR2 SVGAGI. This CDR3 has 14 amino acids. The V end lost 4 bases, the J end lost 4 bases, and 12 bases lay between the germline ends. For the CDR3, the DNA is TGTGCCAGCAGTTCCCGCCTAGCCCCAGATACGCAGTATTTT. This sequence encodes CASSSRLAPDTQYF.

The V call is TRBV6-2 or TRBV6-3, the J call TRBJ2-2; D gene uncertain. V was clipped by 4 bases and J by 1 base, with 7 bases between them. Looked up from germline, CDR1 is MNHEY and CDR2 is SVGEGT. The CDR3 totals 14 residues. This chain's CDR3 is CASSSNKNTGELFF. The CDR3 nucleotides read TGTGCCAGCAGTTCGAACAAGAACACCGGGGAGCTGTTTTTT.

The chain couples TRBV13 to TRBJ2-3; 10 bases are a match to TRBD2. From germline, CDR1 is PRHDT and CDR2 FYEKMQ (reference sequence). Trimming took 2 bases from V and 3 from J; bases not matched to a gene: 5. There are 16 residues in the CDR3. CDR3 nucleotides: TGTGCCAGCAGCTTAATGTTAGCGGGAGGTACAGATACGCAGTATTTT. Translated, it gives CASSLMLAGGTDTQYF.